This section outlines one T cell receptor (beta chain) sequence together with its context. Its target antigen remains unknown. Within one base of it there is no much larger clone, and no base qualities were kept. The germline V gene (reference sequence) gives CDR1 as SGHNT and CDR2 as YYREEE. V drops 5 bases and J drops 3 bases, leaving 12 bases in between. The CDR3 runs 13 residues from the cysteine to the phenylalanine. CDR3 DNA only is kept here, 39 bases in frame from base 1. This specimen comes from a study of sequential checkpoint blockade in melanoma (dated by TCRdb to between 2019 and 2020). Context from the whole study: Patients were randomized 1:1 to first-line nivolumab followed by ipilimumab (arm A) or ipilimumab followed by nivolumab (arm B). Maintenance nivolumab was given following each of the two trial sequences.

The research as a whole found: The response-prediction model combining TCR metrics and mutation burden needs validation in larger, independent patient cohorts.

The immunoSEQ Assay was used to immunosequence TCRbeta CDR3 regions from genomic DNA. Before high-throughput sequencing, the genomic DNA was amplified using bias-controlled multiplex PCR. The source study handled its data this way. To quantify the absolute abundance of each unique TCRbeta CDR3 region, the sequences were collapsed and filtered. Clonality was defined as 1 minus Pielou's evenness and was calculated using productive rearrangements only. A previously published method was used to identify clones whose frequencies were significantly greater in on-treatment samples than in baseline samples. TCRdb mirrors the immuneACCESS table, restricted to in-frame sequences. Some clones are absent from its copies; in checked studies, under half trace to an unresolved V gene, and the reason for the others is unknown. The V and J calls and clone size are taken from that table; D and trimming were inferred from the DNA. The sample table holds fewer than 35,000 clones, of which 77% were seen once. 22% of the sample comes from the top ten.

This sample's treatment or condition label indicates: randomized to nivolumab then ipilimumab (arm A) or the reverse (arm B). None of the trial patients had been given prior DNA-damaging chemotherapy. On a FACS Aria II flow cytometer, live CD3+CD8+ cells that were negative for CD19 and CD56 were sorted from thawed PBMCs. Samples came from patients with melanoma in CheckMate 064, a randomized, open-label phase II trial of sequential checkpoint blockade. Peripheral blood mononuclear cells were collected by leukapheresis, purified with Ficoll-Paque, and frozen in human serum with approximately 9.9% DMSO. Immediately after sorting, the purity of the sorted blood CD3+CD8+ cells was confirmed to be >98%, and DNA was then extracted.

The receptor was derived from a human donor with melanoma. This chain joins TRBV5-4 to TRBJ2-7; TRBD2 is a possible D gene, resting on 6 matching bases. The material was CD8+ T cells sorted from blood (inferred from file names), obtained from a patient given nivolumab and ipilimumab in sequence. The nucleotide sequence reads TGTGCCAGCAGTTATGCCGGGGGCTACGAGCAGTACTTC. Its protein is CASSYAGGYEQYF.